This T cell receptor (beta chain) was obtained from a study of neoadjuvant anti-PD-1 for oral cavity cancer. Germline CDR1 reads WNHNN; CDR2 reads SYGVQD (reference sequence). V was pared by 0 bases and J by 4 bases, with 10 bases between. This CDR3 spans 15 amino acids. Study-wide points: Pretreatment Treg/Th17 ratio correlated inversely with post-treatment tumor clonality.

Time point of the sample: after neoadjuvant nivolumab, at surgical resection. Patients had newly diagnosed, untreated stage II-IVA oral cavity squamous cell carcinoma. Blood cells were analyzed directly, without culture or expansion. Most PBMC samples had approximately 480 ng input DNA in six replicates. Some clones are missing from TCRdb's copy, which holds only in-frame ones; the method was immunoSEQ multiplex PCR. The repertoire holds 73,000 or so clones, with 85% as singletons. About this clone itself: The target antigen is unknown.

The sequences come from PBMCs, collected after nivolumab (anti-PD-1) treatment. This clonotype was obtained from a person aged 35-79 years with oral cavity squamous cell carcinoma. The rearrangement uses TRBV10-1 and TRBJ2-1, with D perhaps TRBD2 (6 bases). The CDR3 DNA is TGCGCCAGCAGTGAGTCGGGACGGGGGTACAATGAGCAGTTCTTC. This sequence encodes CASSESGRGYNEQFF.